The source of this T cell receptor (beta chain) is a study of graft-versus-host responses after intestinal transplantation. The overall study: The study gave all recipients anti-thymocyte globulin induction, then tacrolimus and steroids for two to three years.

Method: immunoSEQ multiplex PCR; TCRdb's copy keeps in-frame clones and lacks some. The profile shows 30,000 or so clones, just under 85% of them singletons. Findings of the study overall: GvH clonotypes were identified within recipient marrow, with a subset emerging first in ileum or blood.

As concerns this clone: Its antigen is not identified.

Germline loops: CDR1 LGHNA, CDR2 YNFKEQ. With 3 bases clipped from V and 2 bases from J, the junction kept 8 bases outside the gene matches. This CDR3 contains 18 residues. The TCR comes from a human donor who received an intestinal transplant. The sequences come from unstimulated CD8+ T cells sorted from spleen or lymph node cells, collected before intestinal transplant. The V call is TRBV4-2, the J call TRBJ2-7, with 15 bases identical to TRBD2. This chain's CDR3 is CASSHGLAGGPHPYEQYF. CDR3 sequence (DNA): TGTGCCAGCAGCCACGGACTAGCGGGGGGGCCTCATCCCTACGAGCAGTACTTC.